This paragraph reports one T cell receptor beta chain. Antigen: not known. Patients had locally advanced or metastatic urothelial carcinoma. These data originate in a study of PD-L1 blockade in urothelial cancer. About the study: At some point between 2012 and 2014 therapy began: atezolizumab 1,200 mg intravenously every 3 weeks. Specimens of blood held a median count of roughly 150,000 T cells.

Study conclusions and caveats: Those with durable benefit had larger increases in tumor-associated blood clones at 3 weeks.

Assay used: immunoSEQ multiplex PCR; TCRdb lists only in-frame clones, some missing. The sample has 38,000 or so clones; around 83% are singletons. The CDR3 consists of 13 residues. Germline V gene lookup returns CDR1 MNHNS and CDR2 SASEGT. The ends were cut back, 6 bases at V and 6 bases at J, with 11 bases in the middle. This chain links TRBV6-1 with TRBJ2-2; possible D gene TRBD1, 6 bases. The TCR was taken from a man in his fifties or sixties with urothelial cancer. The input for sequencing was PBMCs, taken around atezolizumab (anti-PD-L1) treatment. The DNA of the CDR3 is TGTGCCAGCAGCACAGGGTTTGCCGGGGAGCTGTTTTTT. Amino acid sequence: CASSTGFAGELFF.